Each of the 5 T cell receptor beta chains below was sequenced from the same sample in a study of control samples from healthy donors and cancer patients. Sequenced by immunoSEQ multiplex PCR; TCRdb stores in-frame clones only, minus some. The sample lists approximately 170,000 clones, around 87% seen once, with over 1.1% in the top ten. Sequences were obtained from blood. Receptors originate from a woman in her 50s in good health.

The chain employs TRBV24-1 and TRBJ2-3, with 7 bases fitting TRBD2. After removal of 3 bases from V and 2 bases from J, the junction contained 4 bases not matched to a gene. The CDR3 covers 15 residues. Per germline, CDR1 KGHDR and CDR2 SFDVKD. The CDR3 is CATSDRLADTDTQYF. Written as DNA, the CDR3 is TGTGCCACCAGTGATAGGCTAGCGGACACAGATACGCAGTATTTT.

This clone was observed a single time. This chain links TRBV27 with TRBJ1-4; 7 nucleotides line up with TRBD1. Germline V gives CDR1 MNHEY, CDR2 SMNVEV (reference sequence). The J segment lost 3 bases and the V segment lost 3 bases, leaving 7 bases of the junction unmatched. The CDR3 is 16 residues long. The DNA for the CDR3 is TGTGCCAGCAGTTTCTATACAGGGGTGGCTAATGAAAAACTGTTTTTT. Residues: CASSFYTGVANEKLFF.

Regarding this clone: This CDR3 is also generated by other DNA sequences in the sample. For the CDR3, the DNA is TGTGCCAGCAGTTTGGACAGGGACTATGGCTACACCTTC. Its translation: CASSLDRDYGYTF. The chain has TRBV28 and TRBJ1-2; 8 bases line up with TRBD1. The CDR3 has 13 residues. V lost 3 bases, J lost 3 bases, and 0 bases stayed unmatched. Germline values: CDR1 MDHEN, CDR2 SYDVKM.

This chain connects TRBV24-1 to TRBJ2-5, with D tentatively TRBD1 or TRBD2 (5 bases each). The CDR3 runs 14 residues. Germline values: CDR1 KGHDR, CDR2 SFDVKD. The V gene lost 5 bases and the J gene lost 9 bases, with 18 bases spanning the gap. DNA for the CDR3: TGTGCCACCAGTGCCCAGGCGGGCCGAGGGGCCCAGTACTTC. Translated, it gives CATSAQAGRGAQYF.

The chain employs TRBV7-2 and TRBJ1-5; D is unresolved. The CDR3 is 15 amino acids. Between the trimmed V and J ends, which lost 5 bases and 1 base, there was a span of 12 bases. The V gene's germline CDR1 is SGHTA and CDR2 FQGNSA. The CDR3 DNA reads as TGTGCCAGCAGCCCCCGGTACAGCAGCAATCAGCCCCAGCATTTT. It yields the protein CASSPRYSSNQPQHF.